Listed below are T cell receptor beta chains from one sample, sequenced in a study of blood T cell repertoires in COVID-19. Method: immunoSEQ multiplex PCR; TCRdb's copy keeps in-frame clones and lacks some. This table has approximately 76,000 clones, roughly 88% appearing once. The sample comprised peripheral blood. Receptors originate from a human donor in a cohort sampled during active COVID-19. The CDR3 runs from the conserved cysteine through the conserved F or W. Fields, in order: clone size, V gene, J gene, D gene, CDR3 protein, CDR3 DNA. The D gene is left open where the match is weak. Some rows mark clone size as missing; the rest say once, few, many or name a class of expanded clone.

NA	TRBV7-6	TRBJ1-2	NA	CASSPPRGGYGYTF	TGTGCCAGCAGCCCGCCTAGGGGGGGCTATGGCTACACCTTC
once	TRBV19	TRBJ1-6	NA	CASSIGTDGGGSPLHF	TGTGCCAGTAGTATAGGGACGGACGGAGGCGGTTCACCCCTCCACTTT
NA	TRBV10-1	TRBJ1-2	NA	CASSPDIHYGYTF	TGCGCCAGCAGCCCCGACATACACTATGGCTACACCTTC
NA	TRBV19	TRBJ2-3	TRBD2	CASSILAGLEDTQYF	TGTGCCAGTAGTATACTAGCGGGGCTGGAAGATACGCAGTATTTT
NA	TRBV12-3/TRBV12-4	TRBJ1-2	NA	CASSFTGSGYTF	TGTGCCAGCAGTTTCACAGGTTCCGGCTACACCTTC
NA	TRBV2	TRBJ2-5	NA	CASSGQPQETQYF	TGTGCCAGCAGTGGACAGCCCCAAGAGACCCAGTACTTC
NA	TRBV15	TRBJ2-5	NA	CATSRGGPAFQETQYF	TGTGCCACCAGCAGAGGTGGCCCCGCATTCCAAGAGACCCAGTACTTC
NA	TRBV7-3	TRBJ2-3	NA	CASSLGLGRTDTQYF	TGTGCCAGCAGCTTAGGCCTTGGCCGTACAGATACGCAGTATTTT
NA	TRBV7-3	TRBJ2-2	NA	CASSPRRADTGELFF	TGTGCCAGCAGCCCTCGCAGGGCGGACACCGGGGAGCTGTTTTTT
NA	TRBV5-6	TRBJ2-3	NA	CASRSTSTDTQYF	TGTGCCAGCCGAAGTACTAGCACAGATACGCAGTATTTT
once	TRBV2	TRBJ2-1	TRBD1	CAGDSHNEQFF	TGTGCCGGGGACAGCCACAATGAGCAGTTCTTC
NA	TRBV2	TRBJ1-1	TRBD1	CASSDRTGVPEAFF	TGTGCCAGCAGTGATCGGACAGGGGTCCCTGAAGCTTTCTTT
NA	TRBV7-9	TRBJ2-5	NA	CASSLAYLGGETQYF	TGTGCCAGCAGCTTAGCATATTTAGGGGGAGAGACCCAGTACTTC
NA	TRBV27	TRBJ2-1	TRBD2	CASNPNSGSSYNEQFF	TGTGCCAGCAACCCAAACAGCGGGAGCTCCTACAATGAGCAGTTCTTC
NA	TRBV6-5	TRBJ2-1	NA	CASSYAGPINEQFF	TGTGCCAGCAGTTATGCAGGGCCCATCAATGAGCAGTTCTTC
once	TRBV5-8	TRBJ2-1	TRBD2	CASSQVVAGYNEQFF	TGTGCCAGCAGCCAGGTGGTAGCGGGGTACAATGAGCAGTTCTTC
NA	TRBV7-2	TRBJ2-1	NA	CASSSGLYNEQFF	TGTGCCAGCAGCTCAGGCCTCTACAATGAGCAGTTCTTC
NA	TRBV5-1	TRBJ1-2	TRBD1	CASSRTGQGVDGYTF	TGCGCCAGCAGCCGTACGGGACAGGGGGTTGATGGCTACACCTTC
NA	TRBV7-2	TRBJ2-7	TRBD2	CASSEWGGSYEQYF	TGTGCCAGCAGCGAATGGGGGGGCTCCTACGAGCAGTACTTC
once	TRBV30	TRBJ1-2	NA	CAWSPQQGPYGYTF	TGTGCCTGGAGTCCCCAACAGGGCCCCTATGGCTACACCTTC
NA	TRBV3-1/TRBV3-2	TRBJ2-2	TRBD2	CASSQDRPSGLAGPNTGELFF	TGTGCCAGCAGCCAAGATCGGCCGTCTGGGCTAGCGGGACCGAACACCGGGGAGCTGTTTTTT
once	TRBV6-4	TRBJ2-1	TRBD2	CASSGTSGSSDEQFF	TGTGCCAGCAGTGGGACTAGCGGGAGTTCGGATGAGCAGTTCTTC
NA	TRBV7-3	TRBJ2-5	TRBD1	CASSKTGVSETQYF	TGTGCCAGCAGCAAGACAGGGGTTTCAGAGACCCAGTACTTC
NA	TRBV7-3	TRBJ2-2	NA	CASSLRVGAGELFF	TGTGCCAGCAGCTTAAGGGTAGGGGCCGGGGAGCTGTTTTTT
NA	TRBV11-3	TRBJ2-5	TRBD2	CASSPGTSGFEETQYF	TGTGCCAGCAGCCCAGGGACTAGCGGATTCGAAGAGACCCAGTACTTC
NA	TRBV28	TRBJ2-2	TRBD2	CASSATGTSGSGELFF	TGTGCCAGCAGCGCTACCGGGACTAGCGGGAGCGGGGAGCTGTTTTTT
NA	TRBV6-5	TRBJ2-1	TRBD1	CASRGQGYNEQFF	TGTGCCAGCAGGGGACAGGGATACAATGAGCAGTTCTTC
NA	TRBV2	TRBJ2-7	NA	CASRQGPYEQYF	TGTGCCAGCAGGCAGGGTCCCTACGAGCAGTACTTC
NA	TRBV11-3	TRBJ2-2	NA	CASSLDRTGELFF	TGTGCCAGCAGCTTAGACAGGACCGGGGAGCTGTTTTTT
NA	TRBV9	TRBJ2-1	NA	CASSVGPDNEQFF	TGTGCCAGCAGCGTAGGTCCTGACAATGAGCAGTTCTTC